This T cell receptor beta chain is from a study of blood T cell repertoires in COVID-19. As for the study in general: Acute-phase and convalescent COVID-19 samples originated in the United States, Italy and Spain. PBMCs, B-cell-depleted T cells, or T cells were the source of the cDNA or gDNA that made up the material.

Per the original data handling: For nucleated cells, counts were estimated from reference gene primer amplification. Generated by immunoSEQ multiplex PCR, the TCRdb table keeps only in-frame clones and is missing some. The D gene and trimming were derived from the DNA, and the V and J assignments and clone size from that table. This table has approximately 26,000 clones, 80% to 90% appearing once. The CDR3 totals 14 residues. Germline CDR1 and CDR2: WNHNN and SYGVQD (reference sequence). V trimming: 5 bases; J trimming: 5 bases; junction bases outside the gene matches: 6. The origin of this receptor is a human donor with acute or convalescent COVID-19. The donor label of this sample is uncertain. J is TRBJ2-5 and V is TRBV10-1; 9 nucleotides agree with TRBD2. Sequencing was carried out using peripheral blood. In DNA, the CDR3 is TGCGCCAGCAGTTTTAGCGGGGGTCTCGAGACCCAGTACTTC. It specifies CASSFSGGLETQYF.